The clone carrying this T cell receptor (beta chain) was counted only a few times. Its antigen is not known. V lost 3 bases to trimming and J lost 9 bases, with 13 bases between them. Germline V lookup: CDR1 SGHRS, CDR2 YFSETQ. This CDR3 has 14 amino acids. MiXCR was run by TCRdb on the 5' RACE reads, yielding one entry per CDR3 protein. Among hundreds of thousands of distinct CDR3 sequences, about a fifth were seen once, and the ten largest hold roughly an eighth. The data were taken from a study of T cells after yellow fever vaccination. General study points: The study re-detected most primary-vaccination clones after the booster (about 95% CD4, approximately 88% CD8).

Here the sequenced sample was PBMCs, taken 15 days after the yellow fever booster vaccination. The sequence derives from a man aged 25 to 40 who received the YFV17D yellow fever vaccine. V usage is TRBV5-1 and J usage is TRBJ1-6, with TRBD1 as a possible D gene (5 bases). In DNA, the CDR3 is TGCGCCAGCAGCTCGGGACGGGAGTTTTCACCCCTCCACTTT. Translation: CASSSGREFSPLHF. Full variable domain (missing parts from reference TRBV5-1 and TRBJ1-6): KAGVTQTPRYLIKTRGQQVTLSCSPISGHRSVSWYQQTPGQGLQFLFEYFSETQRNKGNFPGRFSGRQFSNSRSEMNVSTLELGDSALYLCASSSGREFSPLHFGNGTRLTVT.